Listed here is a single TCR beta chain. This sample stems from a study of T cell responses to AZD1222 COVID-19 vaccine. CDR1 LNHDA and CDR2 SQIVND come from the germline V gene (reference sequence). Trimming stripped 3 bases from V and 0 bases from J, with 12 bases between. CDR3 length: 16 residues. The protocol was immunoSEQ multiplex PCR, while the TCRdb copy is restricted to in-frame clones and leaves out a portion. The sample lists over 100,000 clones, roughly nine tenths occurring once. The V call is TRBV19, the J call TRBJ1-5; D uncertain. The sequences come from peripheral blood, collected on day 0 of AZD1222 vaccination. This clonotype was obtained from an adult in good health. The CDR3 region has the DNA TGTGCCAGTAGTATTCCGCGGGGTGTTAGCAATCAGCCCCAGCATTTT. Residues: CASSIPRGVSNQPQHF.